The clone carrying this T cell receptor beta chain was counted a few times. Antigen: not known. TCRdb reprocessed the 5' RACE reads with MiXCR, giving one entry per CDR3 protein. The data contain a few hundred thousand distinct CDR3 sequences, 4.1% of them seen just once; the ten biggest clones take up 20% to 25%. The CDR3 consists of 17 residues. Per germline, CDR1 SGHVS and CDR2 FQNEAQ. V was pared by 5 bases and J by 0 bases, with 18 bases between. The data are from a study of T cells after yellow fever vaccination. Study-level information: Preparing low-cell-number fractions relied on SMART-Seq v4 Ultra Low Input.

Findings and caveats of the study: Contaminants from the bulk population, in the form of abundant clonotypes, could be found in FACS-sorted repertoires.

This receptor was taken from a man between 18 and 35 years old who received the YFV17D yellow fever vaccine. Sequencing used PBMCs, obtained 5 days after the yellow fever booster vaccination. J is TRBJ2-3 and V is TRBV7-8; D gene ambiguous. CDR3 DNA: TGTGCCAGCAGCATACGGCGGCTAGGAATTAGCACAGATACGCAGTATTTT. It translates to CASSIRRLGISTDTQYF.